This T cell receptor beta chain is drawn from a study of persistence of HIV-infected CD4 T cells. The germline V gene encodes CDR1 SGHTA and CDR2 FQGNSA. The CDR3 length is 14 residues. Deletions cut 4 bases from V and 5 bases from J, with 12 bases between. This was the immunoSEQ version 4 assay in survey mode. The table came from immunoSEQ multiplex PCR; TCRdb's copy has only in-frame clones and leaves some out. The profile covers about 40,000 clones, with around 82% appearing a single time and 14% taken by the ten largest. Turning to this clone: Its antigen is still unknown.

Study-wide findings and caveats: Proviral oligoclonality tracked with TCR oligoclonality within the same sorted cells.

Cells were stimulated with overlapping HIV-1 Gag 15-mer peptides. CD40L/CD69 double-negative CD45RO-high memory CD4+ T cells were collected. PBMCs were depleted of CD8+ T cells before stimulation. The specimen was CD4+ T cells sorted from PBMCs after roughly 18-hour stimulation, collected from a patient who received antiretroviral therapy. The chain is built from TRBV7-2 and TRBJ2-1; D is ambiguous. The sequence came from an adult man with HIV who was CMV-seropositive. In nucleotides, the CDR3 is TGTGCCAGCAGCTCAACTTATCGAGACAATGAGCAGTTCTTC. It encodes CASSSTYRDNEQFF.